Sequencing of this TCR beta chain was carried out in a study of shared clonotypes between healthy human individuals. In regard to this clone: The antigen is unknown.

This CDR3 contains 14 residues. The V and J ends lost 5 bases and 3 bases, in that order; junction bases with no gene match: 3. Germline assignment: CDR1 LNHDA and CDR2 SQIVND (reference sequence). The authors ran the assay at deep level. DNA input for the unsorted PBMC replicate PCRs was about 280 ng, 31,000 or so T cell genomes. It was on ten immunoSEQ deep assay plates that unsorted PBMC DNA was sequenced. Data came from immunoSEQ multiplex PCR; TCRdb stores just in-frame clones and leaves some out. The sample yields approximately 440,000 clones, about 74% seen once. Overall study results and limits: Limitation of the genetic and exposure-history diversity represented came from the few donors.

This chain connects TRBV19 to TRBJ2-2; 7 positions agree with TRBD1. This sequence originates from a woman between 35 and 50 years old in good health. Some clones in this sample may be carry-over from other donors' samples. The sample was PBMCs. This CDR3 reads CASSLTGDTGELFF. CDR3 nucleotide sequence: TGTGCCAGTAGTTTAACAGGGGACACCGGGGAGCTGTTTTTT.